This T cell receptor beta chain was retrieved from a study of CD8 T cells in ankylosing spondylitis. Study observations and caveats: There were earlier reports of some motif variants in reactive arthritis synovial fluid and blood. Characteristic of ankylosing spondylitis blood, it appeared, was a TCR beta motif comprising several highly homologous variants. Disease-linked clones proved CD8+ and comparatively uncommon in peripheral blood. Matched ankylosing spondylitis synovial fluid reportedly contained a significantly enriched population of disease-linked clones.

Quantitative 5'-RACE was performed with molecular barcodes, and it yielded the TCR beta libraries. TCRdb reprocessed the 5' RACE reads via MiXCR and lists one record per CDR3 protein. The sample lists about 800,000 distinct CDR3 sequences, roughly 10% seen once, with roughly 0.51% in the top ten. A word on this clonotype: Its specificity is unknown.

This CDR3 region has 15 residues. Germline CDR1 SEHNR, CDR2 FQNEAQ (reference sequence). V was shortened by 5 bases and J by 5 bases, with 18 bases between the two germline ends. The chain couples TRBV7-9 to TRBJ2-5; D is perhaps TRBD1 or TRBD2 (5 bases each). This clonotype was obtained from a male donor with ankylosing spondylitis. The source material was blood, either unsorted or a sorted T cell fraction (not recorded which). This CDR3 is CASSLAGTMGETQYF. Written as DNA, the CDR3 is TGTGCCAGCAGCCTCGCCGGGACCATGGGGGAGACCCAGTACTTC.